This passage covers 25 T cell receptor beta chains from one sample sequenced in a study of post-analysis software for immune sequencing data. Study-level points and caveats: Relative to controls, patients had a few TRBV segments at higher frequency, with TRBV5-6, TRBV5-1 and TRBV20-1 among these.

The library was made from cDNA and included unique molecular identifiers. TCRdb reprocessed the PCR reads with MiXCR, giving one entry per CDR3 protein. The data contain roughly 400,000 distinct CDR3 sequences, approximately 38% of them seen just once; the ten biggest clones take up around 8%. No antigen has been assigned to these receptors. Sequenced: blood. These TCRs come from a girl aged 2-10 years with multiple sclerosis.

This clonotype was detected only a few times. The CDR3 loop reads CASSRLAGAYTDTQYF. The CDR3 bases are TGTGCCAGTAGTCGACTAGCGGGAGCCTACACAGATACGCAGTATTTT. The genes are TRBV6-5 and TRBJ2-3; 12 bases agree with TRBD2. The CDR3 spans 16 residues. Germline CDR1 is MNHEY and CDR2 is SVGAGI. J lost 2 bases, V lost 9 bases, and 9 bases had no gene match.

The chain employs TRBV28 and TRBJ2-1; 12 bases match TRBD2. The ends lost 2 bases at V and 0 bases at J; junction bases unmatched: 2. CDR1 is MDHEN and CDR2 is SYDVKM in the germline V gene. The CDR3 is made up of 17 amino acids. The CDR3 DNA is TGTGCCAGCAGTTTACTAGCGGGAGGGAACTCCTACAATGAGCAGTTCTTC. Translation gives CASSLLAGGNSYNEQFF.

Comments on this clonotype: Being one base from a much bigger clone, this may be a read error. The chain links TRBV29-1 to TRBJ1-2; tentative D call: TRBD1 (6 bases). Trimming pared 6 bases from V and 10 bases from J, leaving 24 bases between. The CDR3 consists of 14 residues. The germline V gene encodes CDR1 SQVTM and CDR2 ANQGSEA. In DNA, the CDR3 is TGCAGCGTCCCCTCAGGGGAGTCGTGGTTTGACTACACCTTC. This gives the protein CSVPSGESWFDYTF. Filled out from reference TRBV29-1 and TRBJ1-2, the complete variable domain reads SAVISQKPSRDICQRGTSLTIQCQVDSQVTMMFWYRQQPGQSLTLIATANQGSEATYESGFVIDKFPISRPNLTFSTLTVSNMSPEDSSIYLCSVPSGESWFDYTFGSGTRLTVV.

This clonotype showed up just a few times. For the CDR3, the DNA is TGTGCCAGCAGTGGGACAGGGTCACCCCTCCACTTT. This encodes CASSGTGSPLHF. The rearrangement joins TRBV6-6 to TRBJ1-6; 9 bases match TRBD1. With V trimmed by 5 bases and J by 10 bases, 0 bases remained unmatched. The CDR3 spans 12 residues. Germline CDR1 reads MNHNY; CDR2 reads SVGAGI (reference sequence).

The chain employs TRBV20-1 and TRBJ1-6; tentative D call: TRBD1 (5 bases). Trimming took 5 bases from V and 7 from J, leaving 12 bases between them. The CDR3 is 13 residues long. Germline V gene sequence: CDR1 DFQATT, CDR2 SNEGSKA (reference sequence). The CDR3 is CSAGGGKNSPLHF. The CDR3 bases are TGCAGTGCTGGCGGGGGAAAGAATTCACCCCTCCACTTT.

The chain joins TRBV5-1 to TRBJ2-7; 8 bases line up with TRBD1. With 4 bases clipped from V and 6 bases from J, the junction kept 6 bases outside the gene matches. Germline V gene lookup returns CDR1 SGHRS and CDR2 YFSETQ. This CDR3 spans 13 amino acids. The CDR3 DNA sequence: TGCGCCAGCAGCCCGACAGGGGAAGTCGAGCAGTACTTC. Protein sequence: CASSPTGEVEQYF.

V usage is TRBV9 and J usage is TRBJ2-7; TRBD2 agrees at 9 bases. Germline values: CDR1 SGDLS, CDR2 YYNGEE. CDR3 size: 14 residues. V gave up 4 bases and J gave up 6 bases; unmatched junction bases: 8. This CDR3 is CASSSGLARAEQYF. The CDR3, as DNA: TGTGCCAGCAGCTCCGGACTAGCGAGGGCCGAGCAGTACTTC. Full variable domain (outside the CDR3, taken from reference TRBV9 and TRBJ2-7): DSGVTQTPKHLITATGQRVTLRCSPRSGDLSVYWYQQSLDQGLQFLIQYYNGEERAKGNILERFSAQQFPDLHSELNLSSLELGDSALYFCASSSGLARAEQYFGPGTRLTVT.

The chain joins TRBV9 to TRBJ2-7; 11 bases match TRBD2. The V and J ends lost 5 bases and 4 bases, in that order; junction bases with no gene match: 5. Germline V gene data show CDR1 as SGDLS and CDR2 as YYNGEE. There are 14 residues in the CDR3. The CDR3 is CASSGGLAAYEQYF. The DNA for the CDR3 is TGTGCCAGCAGTGGGGGACTAGCGGCTTACGAGCAGTACTTC.

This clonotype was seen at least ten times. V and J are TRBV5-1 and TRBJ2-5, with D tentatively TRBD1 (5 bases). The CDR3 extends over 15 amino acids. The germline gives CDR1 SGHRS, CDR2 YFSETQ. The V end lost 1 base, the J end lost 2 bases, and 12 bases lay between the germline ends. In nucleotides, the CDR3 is TGCGCCAGCAGCTTGACCGGACACCTACAAGAGACCCAGTACTTC. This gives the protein CASSLTGHLQETQYF.

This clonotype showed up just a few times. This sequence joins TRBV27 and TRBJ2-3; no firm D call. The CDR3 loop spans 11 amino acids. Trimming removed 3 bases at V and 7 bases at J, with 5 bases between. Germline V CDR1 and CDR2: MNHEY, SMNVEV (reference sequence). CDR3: CASSFRNTQYF. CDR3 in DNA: TGTGCCAGCAGTTTTCGCAATACGCAGTATTTT.

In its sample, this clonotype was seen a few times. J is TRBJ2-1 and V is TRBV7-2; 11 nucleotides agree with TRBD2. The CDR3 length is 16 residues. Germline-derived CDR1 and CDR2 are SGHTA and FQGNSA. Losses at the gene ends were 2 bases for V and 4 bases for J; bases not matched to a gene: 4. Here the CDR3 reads CASSLTPSGGYNEQFF. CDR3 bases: TGTGCCAGCAGCTTAACCCCTAGCGGGGGGTACAATGAGCAGTTCTTC. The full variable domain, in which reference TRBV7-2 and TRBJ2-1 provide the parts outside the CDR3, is GAGVSQSPSNKVTEKGKDVELRCDPISGHTALYWYRQSLGQGLEFLIYFQGNSAPDKSGLPSDRFSAERTGGSVSTLTIQRTQQEDSAVYLCASSLTPSGGYNEQFFGPGTRLTVL.

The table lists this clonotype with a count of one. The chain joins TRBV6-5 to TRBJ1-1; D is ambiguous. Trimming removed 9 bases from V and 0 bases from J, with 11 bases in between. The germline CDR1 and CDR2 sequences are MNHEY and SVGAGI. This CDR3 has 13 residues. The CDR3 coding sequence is TGTGCCAGTTACCAGAACATGAACACTGAAGCTTTCTTT. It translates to CASYQNMNTEAFF.

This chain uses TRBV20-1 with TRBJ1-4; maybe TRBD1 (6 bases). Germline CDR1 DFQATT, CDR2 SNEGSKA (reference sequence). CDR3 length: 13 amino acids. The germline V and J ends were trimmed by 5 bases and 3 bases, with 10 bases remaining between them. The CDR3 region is CSAEQGPNEKLFF. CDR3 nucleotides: TGCAGTGCTGAGCAGGGGCCTAATGAAAAACTGTTTTTT.

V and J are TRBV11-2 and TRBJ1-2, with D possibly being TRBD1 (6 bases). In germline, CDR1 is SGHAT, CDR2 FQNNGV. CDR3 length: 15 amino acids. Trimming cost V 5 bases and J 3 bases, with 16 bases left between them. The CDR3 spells CASSPPRGNDYGYTF. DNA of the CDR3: TGTGCCAGCAGCCCCCCGAGGGGGAATGACTATGGCTACACCTTC.

CDR3 DNA: TGTGCCAGCAGCTTTCGGTTGGTAGCGGGACGTAATGAGCAGTTCTTC. Amino acids: CASSFRLVAGRNEQFF. The chain recombines TRBV7-2 with TRBJ2-1, with 8 bases that match TRBD2. The V segment lost 3 bases and the J segment 7 bases; nucleotides outside the gene matches: 11. Per the germline V gene, CDR1 is SGHTA and CDR2 is FQGNSA. CDR3 size: 16 residues.

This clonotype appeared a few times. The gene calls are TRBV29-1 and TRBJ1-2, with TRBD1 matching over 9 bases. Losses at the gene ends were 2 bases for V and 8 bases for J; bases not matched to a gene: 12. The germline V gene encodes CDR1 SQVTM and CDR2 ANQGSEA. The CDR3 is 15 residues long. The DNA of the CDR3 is TGCAGCGTTGAAACGACCGGGACAGGGAAATACGGCTACACCTTC. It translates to CSVETTGTGKYGYTF.

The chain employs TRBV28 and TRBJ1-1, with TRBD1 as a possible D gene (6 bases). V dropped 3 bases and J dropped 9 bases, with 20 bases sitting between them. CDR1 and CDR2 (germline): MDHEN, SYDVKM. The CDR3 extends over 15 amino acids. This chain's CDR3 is CASSLQGRSELKAFF. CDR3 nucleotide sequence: TGTGCCAGCAGTTTGCAGGGGCGCTCCGAGTTAAAAGCTTTCTTT.

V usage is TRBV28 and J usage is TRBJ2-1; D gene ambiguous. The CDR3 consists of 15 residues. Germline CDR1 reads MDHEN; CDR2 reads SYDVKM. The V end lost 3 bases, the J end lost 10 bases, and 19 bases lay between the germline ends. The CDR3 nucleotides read TGTGCCAGCAGTTTTGCGCGACTGCCTATTTGGGAGCAGTTCTTC. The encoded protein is CASSFARLPIWEQFF.

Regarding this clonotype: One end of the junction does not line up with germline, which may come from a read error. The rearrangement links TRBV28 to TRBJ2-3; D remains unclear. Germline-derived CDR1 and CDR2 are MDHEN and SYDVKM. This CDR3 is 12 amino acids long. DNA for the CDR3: TGTGCCAGCGGTTTGGACACAGATACGCAGTATTTT. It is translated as CASGLDTDTQYF.

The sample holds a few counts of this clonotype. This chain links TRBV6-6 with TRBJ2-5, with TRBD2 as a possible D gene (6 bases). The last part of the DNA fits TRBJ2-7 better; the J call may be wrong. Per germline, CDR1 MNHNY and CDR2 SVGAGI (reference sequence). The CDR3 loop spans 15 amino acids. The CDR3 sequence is CASSGRERLTYEQYF. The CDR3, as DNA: TGTGCCAGCAGTGGACGGGAGAGGCTTACCTACGAGCAGTACTTC.

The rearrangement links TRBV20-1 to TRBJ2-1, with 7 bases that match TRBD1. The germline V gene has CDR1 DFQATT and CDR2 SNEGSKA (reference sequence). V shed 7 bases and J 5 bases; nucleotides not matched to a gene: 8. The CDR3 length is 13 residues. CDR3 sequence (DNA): TGCAGTGTTCGGGACAGTACTCACAATGAGCAGTTCTTC. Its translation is CSVRDSTHNEQFF.

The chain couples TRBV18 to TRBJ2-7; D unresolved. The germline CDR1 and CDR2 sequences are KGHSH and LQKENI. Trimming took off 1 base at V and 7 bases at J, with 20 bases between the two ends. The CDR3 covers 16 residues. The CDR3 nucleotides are TGTGCCAGCTCACCACAAGGGATATCGACACATAGGGAGCAGTACTTC. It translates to CASSPQGISTHREQYF.

The CDR3 here is CAISGGGPEREAFF. As DNA, the CDR3 is TGTGCCATCAGTGGGGGAGGGCCAGAACGTGAAGCTTTCTTT. The chain carries TRBV10-3 and TRBJ1-1; D gene uncertain. Germline loops: CDR1 ENHRY, CDR2 SYGVKD. V dropped 4 bases and J dropped 7 bases, with 16 bases sitting between them. The CDR3 extends over 14 amino acids.

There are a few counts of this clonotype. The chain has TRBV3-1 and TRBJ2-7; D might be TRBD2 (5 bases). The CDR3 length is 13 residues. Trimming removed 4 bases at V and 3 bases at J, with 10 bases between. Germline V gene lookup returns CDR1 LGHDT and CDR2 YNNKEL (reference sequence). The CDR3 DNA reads TGTGCCAGCAGCCGGGCCGGGAACTACGAGCAGTACTTC. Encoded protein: CASSRAGNYEQYF.

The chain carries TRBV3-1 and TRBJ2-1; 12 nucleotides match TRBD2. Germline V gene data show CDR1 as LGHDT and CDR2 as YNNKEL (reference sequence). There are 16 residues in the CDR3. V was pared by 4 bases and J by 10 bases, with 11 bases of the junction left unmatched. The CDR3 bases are TGTGCCAGCAGCCTAATTCGACTAGCGGGGGCCCCGGAGCAGTTCTTC. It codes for CASSLIRLAGAPEQFF.